Given below is one T cell receptor (beta chain) in context. Its antigen is unknown. This specimen belongs to a study of OX40 agonist ivuxolimab in advanced cancers. At the level of the study: One patient with hepatocellular carcinoma and two with cutaneous melanoma, three in all, had partial responses. Study-level results: Clonal expansion by week 6 occurred in CD4+ and CD8+ blood T cells (at 0.1 to 3.0 mg/kg).

This table comes from immunoSEQ multiplex PCR, and its TCRdb copy is limited to in-frame clones, with some not included. This sample has about 21,000 clones, with about 86% found just once. Here the sequenced sample was CD4+ or CD8+ T cells sorted from blood, taken in a trial of the OX40 agonist ivuxolimab. The TCR comes from an adult with an advanced solid tumor such as melanoma, head and neck, liver or kidney cancer.

CDR3 amino acids: CSVERLTNYEQYF. The CDR3 DNA sequence: TGCAGCGTTGAGAGGTTGACCAACTACGAGCAGTACTTC. The V gene is TRBV29-1, the J gene TRBJ2-7, with D unresolved. The CDR3 length is 13 residues. Trimming shortened V by 3 bases and J by 3 bases, and 12 bases separated the two germline ends. Germline V CDR1 and CDR2: SQVTM, ANQGSEA.